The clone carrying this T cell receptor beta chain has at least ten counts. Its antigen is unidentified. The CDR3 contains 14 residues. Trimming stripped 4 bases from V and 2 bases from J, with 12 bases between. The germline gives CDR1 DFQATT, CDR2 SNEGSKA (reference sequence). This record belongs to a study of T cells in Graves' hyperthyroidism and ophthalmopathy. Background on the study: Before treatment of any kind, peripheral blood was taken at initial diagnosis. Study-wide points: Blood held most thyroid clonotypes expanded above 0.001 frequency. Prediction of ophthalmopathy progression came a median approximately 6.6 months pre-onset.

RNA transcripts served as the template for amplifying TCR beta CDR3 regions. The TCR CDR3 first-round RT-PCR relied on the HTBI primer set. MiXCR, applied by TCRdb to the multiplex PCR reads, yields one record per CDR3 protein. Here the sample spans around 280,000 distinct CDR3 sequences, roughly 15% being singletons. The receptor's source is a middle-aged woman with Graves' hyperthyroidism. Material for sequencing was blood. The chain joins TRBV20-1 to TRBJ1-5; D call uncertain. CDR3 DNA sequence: TGCAGTGCTATGAGTCGGGCAGGCAATCAGCCCCAGCATTTT. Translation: CSAMSRAGNQPQHF.